A selection of T cell receptor beta chains follows, all from one sample in a study of blood T cell repertoires in COVID-19. TCRdb's copy holds only in-frame clones and misses some; the assay was immunoSEQ multiplex PCR. The sample contains about 200,000 clones, around 90% of which appear only once. Sequencing input: peripheral blood. The origin of the receptors is a man aged 40-49 years with active or convalescent COVID-19. CDR3s include the opening cysteine and the closing phenylalanine or tryptophan. The order of the fields is clone size, J gene, V gene, CDR3 protein. The size field is filled for only some rows; it gives once, few, many or a size class.

abundance: -
j_gene: TRBJ2-7
v_gene: TRBV7-2
CDR3aa: CASSFGGGDSYEQYF

abundance: -
j_gene: TRBJ1-3
v_gene: TRBV11-3
CDR3aa: CASSLDLAQYSGNTIYF

abundance: -
j_gene: TRBJ2-1
v_gene: TRBV6-2/TRBV6-3
CDR3aa: CASSYLGQGFGEQFF

abundance: -
j_gene: TRBJ2-1
v_gene: TRBV6-5
CDR3aa: CASKPGQGFDEQFF

abundance: -
j_gene: TRBJ1-2
v_gene: TRBV5-1
CDR3aa: CASRLSGPKQGRGYTF

abundance: -
j_gene: TRBJ2-5
v_gene: TRBV5-1
CDR3aa: CASSSTGQGMQETQYF

abundance: -
j_gene: TRBJ2-7
v_gene: TRBV7-8
CDR3aa: CASSRAGSSGVRHEQYF

abundance: -
j_gene: TRBJ1-6
v_gene: TRBV5-1
CDR3aa: CASSLWGTELPLHF

abundance: -
j_gene: TRBJ2-1
v_gene: TRBV19
CDR3aa: CASSTTPYNEQFF

abundance: -
j_gene: TRBJ2-7
v_gene: TRBV28
CDR3aa: CASRIPPQGPEQYF

abundance: -
j_gene: TRBJ1-5
v_gene: TRBV7-9
CDR3aa: CASSLQTTLSNQPQHF

abundance: -
j_gene: TRBJ1-5
v_gene: TRBV5-1
CDR3aa: CASSSGDSGQPQHF

abundance: few
j_gene: TRBJ2-7
v_gene: TRBV5-4
CDR3aa: CASSLSFSYEQYF

abundance: once
j_gene: TRBJ1-5
v_gene: TRBV7-2
CDR3aa: CASSNRLGQGTQPQHF

abundance: -
j_gene: TRBJ2-7
v_gene: TRBV6-5
CDR3aa: CASSRHESYEQYF

abundance: -
j_gene: TRBJ1-2
v_gene: TRBV5-1
CDR3aa: CASSPNRGMDYGYTF

abundance: -
j_gene: TRBJ2-1
v_gene: TRBV10-3
CDR3aa: CAISAEMLSGEDEQFF

abundance: -
j_gene: TRBJ2-7
v_gene: TRBV9
CDR3aa: CASSEGAGVYEQYF

abundance: once
j_gene: TRBJ1-1
v_gene: TRBV12-5
CDR3aa: CASGTDGGTEAFF

abundance: -
j_gene: TRBJ2-7
v_gene: TRBV28
CDR3aa: CASSRRTGIFYEQYF

abundance: -
j_gene: TRBJ2-6
v_gene: TRBV25-1
CDR3aa: CASSEVGKLGRANVLTF

abundance: once
j_gene: TRBJ2-5
v_gene: TRBV12-3/TRBV12-4
CDR3aa: CASNRRNQETQYF

abundance: -
j_gene: TRBJ2-5
v_gene: TRBV19
CDR3aa: CASSPDTQETQYF